Listed below are T cell receptor beta chains from one sample, sequenced in a study of T cell responses to AZD1222 COVID-19 vaccine. The method was immunoSEQ multiplex PCR; TCRdb's version includes in-frame clones alone and lacks a portion of them. This repertoire shows about 86,000 clones, about 72% found once; its top ten account for around 21%. The material was peripheral blood, obtained on day 0 of AZD1222 vaccination. These receptors were obtained from an adult in good health. Both conserved end residues are part of each CDR3. D genes are given only for firm matches. The size field is filled for only some rows; it gives once, few, many or a size class.

CDR3 DNA: TGTGCCAGCACAAAGACAGGCACAGATACGCAGTATTTT
CDR3 protein: CASTKTGTDTQYF
V gene: TRBV6-5
J gene: TRBJ2-3
clone size: once
D gene: -

CDR3 DNA: TGTGCCAGCAGCTTCGCGTCGGGGGGTAGCACAGATACGCAGTATTTT
CDR3 protein: CASSFASGGSTDTQYF
V gene: TRBV5-5
J gene: TRBJ2-3
clone size: -
D gene: TRBD2

CDR3 DNA: TGCGCCAGCAGCTCATCTCGAAGCGGGAGGAGCTCCTACAATGAGCAGTTCTTC
CDR3 protein: CASSSSRSGRSSYNEQFF
V gene: TRBV5-1
J gene: TRBJ2-1
clone size: -
D gene: TRBD2

CDR3 DNA: TGTGCCAGCAGGGACCAGGGGGGGGGTGAAAAACTGTTTTTT
CDR3 protein: CASRDQGGGEKLFF
V gene: TRBV27
J gene: TRBJ1-4
clone size: -
D gene: TRBD1

CDR3 DNA: TGTGCCAGCAGCGGGGGACTAGCGAGATCGCAGTATTTT
CDR3 protein: CASSGGLARSQYF
V gene: TRBV7-9
J gene: TRBJ2-3
clone size: -
D gene: TRBD2

CDR3 DNA: TGTGCCAGCAGTCATGGAGACAGGGACAGGGCTTTCTTT
CDR3 protein: CASSHGDRDRAFF
V gene: TRBV4-2
J gene: TRBJ1-1
clone size: -
D gene: TRBD1

CDR3 DNA: TGTGCCAGCAGGGTCCTCTTGGATTGGCCCCAGCATTTT
CDR3 protein: CASRVLLDWPQHF
V gene: TRBV2
J gene: TRBJ1-5
clone size: -
D gene: -

CDR3 DNA: TGTGCCAGCAGCGGGCGAGGGACCACCCACGAGCAGTACTTC
CDR3 protein: CASSGRGTTHEQYF
V gene: TRBV5-4
J gene: TRBJ2-7
clone size: few
D gene: -

CDR3 DNA: TGTGCCATCAGTGAGGGGGTGCCCCAAGAGACCCAGTACTTC
CDR3 protein: CAISEGVPQETQYF
V gene: TRBV10-3
J gene: TRBJ2-5
clone size: -
D gene: -

CDR3 DNA: TGTGCCAGCAGTCGTCCGGGACAGGGTGGGGAGACCCAGTACTTC
CDR3 protein: CASSRPGQGGETQYF
V gene: TRBV6-5
J gene: TRBJ2-5
clone size: -
D gene: TRBD1

CDR3 DNA: TGTGCCAGCAGGCCTCGGGGAAGGGTTTCCTACGAGCAGTACTTC
CDR3 protein: CASRPRGRVSYEQYF
V gene: TRBV2
J gene: TRBJ2-7
clone size: -
D gene: -

CDR3 DNA: TGTGCCAGTAGTGATGAGGGGTTCTCTGGGGCCAACGTCCTGACTTTC
CDR3 protein: CASSDEGFSGANVLTF
V gene: TRBV19
J gene: TRBJ2-6
clone size: -
D gene: -

CDR3 DNA: TGTGCCAGCAGCTTAATTCGTGGGAGCGTAGATACGCAGTATTTT
CDR3 protein: CASSLIRGSVDTQYF
V gene: TRBV13
J gene: TRBJ2-3
clone size: once
D gene: -

CDR3 DNA: TGTGCCAGCAGCTCCCAGGGACAGGGGAACTATGGCTACACCTTC
CDR3 protein: CASSSQGQGNYGYTF
V gene: TRBV3-1/TRBV3-2
J gene: TRBJ1-2
clone size: -
D gene: TRBD1